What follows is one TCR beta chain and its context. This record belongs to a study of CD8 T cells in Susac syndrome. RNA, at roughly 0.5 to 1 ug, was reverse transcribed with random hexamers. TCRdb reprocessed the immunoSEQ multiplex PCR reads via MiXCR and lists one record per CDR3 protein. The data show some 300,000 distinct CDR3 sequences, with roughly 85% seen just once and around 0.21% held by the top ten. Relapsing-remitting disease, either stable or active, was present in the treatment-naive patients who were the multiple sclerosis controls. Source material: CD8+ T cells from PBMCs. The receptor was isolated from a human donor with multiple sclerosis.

Here the CDR3 DNA reads TGTGCCAGTACTAAGACCAGAAACTATGGCTACACCTTC. Translated: CASTKTRNYGYTF. V is TRBV19 and J is TRBJ1-2; no clear D gene. The CDR3 spans 13 residues. The ends were cut back, 7 bases at V and 2 bases at J, with 11 bases in the middle. The germline CDR1 and CDR2 sequences are LNHDA and SQIVND (reference sequence).